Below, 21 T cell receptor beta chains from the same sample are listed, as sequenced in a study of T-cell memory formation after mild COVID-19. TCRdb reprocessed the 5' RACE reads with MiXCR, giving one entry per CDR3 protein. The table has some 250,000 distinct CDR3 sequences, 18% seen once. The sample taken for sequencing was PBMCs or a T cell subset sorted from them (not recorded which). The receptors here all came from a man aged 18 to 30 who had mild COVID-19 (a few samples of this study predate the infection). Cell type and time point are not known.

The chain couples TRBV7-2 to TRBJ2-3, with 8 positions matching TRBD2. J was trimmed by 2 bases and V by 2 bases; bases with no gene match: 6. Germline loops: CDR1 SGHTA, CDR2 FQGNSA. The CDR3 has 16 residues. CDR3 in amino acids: CASSLIGGVPTDTQYF. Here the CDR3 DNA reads TGTGCCAGCAGCTTAATCGGGGGGGTACCCACAGATACGCAGTATTTT. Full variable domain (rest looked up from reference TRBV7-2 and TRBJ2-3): GAGVSQSPSNKVTEKGKDVELRCDPISGHTALYWYRQSLGQGLEFLIYFQGNSAPDKSGLPSDRFSAERTGGSVSTLTIQRTQQEDSAVYLCASSLIGGVPTDTQYFGPGTRLTVL.

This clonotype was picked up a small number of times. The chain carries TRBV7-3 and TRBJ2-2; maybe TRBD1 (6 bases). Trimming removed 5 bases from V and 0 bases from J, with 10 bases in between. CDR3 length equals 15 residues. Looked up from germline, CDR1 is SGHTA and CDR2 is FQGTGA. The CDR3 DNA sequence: TGTGCCAGCAGCCCCCAGGGGACGAACACCGGGGAGCTGTTTTTT. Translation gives CASSPQGTNTGELFF.

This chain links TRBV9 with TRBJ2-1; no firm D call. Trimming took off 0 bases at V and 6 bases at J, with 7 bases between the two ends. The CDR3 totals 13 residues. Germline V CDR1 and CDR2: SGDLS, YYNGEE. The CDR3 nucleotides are TGTGCCAGCAGCGTAGGAGCCGGCAATGAGCAGTTCTTC. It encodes CASSVGAGNEQFF.

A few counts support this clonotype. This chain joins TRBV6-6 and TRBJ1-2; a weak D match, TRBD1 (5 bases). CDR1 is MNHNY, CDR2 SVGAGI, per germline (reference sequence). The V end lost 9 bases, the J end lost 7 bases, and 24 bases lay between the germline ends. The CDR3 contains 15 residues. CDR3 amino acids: CASSPDGALGGGYTF. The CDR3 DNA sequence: TGTGCCAGTTCCCCCGATGGGGCGCTTGGGGGTGGCTACACCTTC.

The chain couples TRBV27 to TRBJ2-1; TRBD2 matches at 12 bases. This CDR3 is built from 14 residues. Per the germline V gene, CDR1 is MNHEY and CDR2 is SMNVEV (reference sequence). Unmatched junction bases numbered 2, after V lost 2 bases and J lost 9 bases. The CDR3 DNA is TGTGCCAGCAGTTTACTAGCGGGGGGGCTTGAGCAGTTCTTC. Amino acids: CASSLLAGGLEQFF.

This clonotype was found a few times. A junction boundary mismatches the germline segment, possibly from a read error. CDR3 sequence: CASSAGLGNNEQFF. The CDR3 DNA follows: TGTGCTAGCAGCGCGGGACTGGGGAACAATGAGCAGTTCTTC. The V call is TRBV7-7, the J call TRBJ2-1; D might be TRBD2 (6 bases). The CDR3 extends over 14 amino acids. Germline V CDR1 and CDR2: SSHAT, FNYEAQ (reference sequence).

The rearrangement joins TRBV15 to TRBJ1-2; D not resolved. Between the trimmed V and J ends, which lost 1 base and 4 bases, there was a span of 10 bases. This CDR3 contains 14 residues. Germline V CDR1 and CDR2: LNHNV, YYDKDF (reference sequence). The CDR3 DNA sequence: TGTGCCACCAGCAGAGTTGTGACCCCCTATGGCTACACCTTC. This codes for CATSRVVTPYGYTF.

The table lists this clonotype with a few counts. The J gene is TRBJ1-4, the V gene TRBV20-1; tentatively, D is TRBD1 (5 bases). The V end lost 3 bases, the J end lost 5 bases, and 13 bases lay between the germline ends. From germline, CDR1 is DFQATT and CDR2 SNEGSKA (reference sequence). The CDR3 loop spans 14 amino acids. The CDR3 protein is CSASSGEGNEKLFF. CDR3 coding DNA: TGCAGTGCTAGTAGCGGGGAGGGGAATGAAAAACTGTTTTTT.

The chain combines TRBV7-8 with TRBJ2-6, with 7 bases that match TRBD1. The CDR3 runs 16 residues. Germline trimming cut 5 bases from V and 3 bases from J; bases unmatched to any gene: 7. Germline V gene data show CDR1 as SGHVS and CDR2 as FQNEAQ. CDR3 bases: TGTGCCAGCAGCCCCGGGACAGTCTATGGGGCCAACGTCCTGACTTTC. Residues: CASSPGTVYGANVLTF.

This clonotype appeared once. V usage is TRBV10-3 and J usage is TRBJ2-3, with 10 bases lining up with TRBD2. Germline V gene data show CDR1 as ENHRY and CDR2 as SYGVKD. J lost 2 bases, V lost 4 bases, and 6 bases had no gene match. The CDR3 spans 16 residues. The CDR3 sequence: CAISGLAGGATDTQYF. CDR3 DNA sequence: TGTGCCATCAGTGGACTAGCGGGCGGTGCCACAGATACGCAGTATTTT.

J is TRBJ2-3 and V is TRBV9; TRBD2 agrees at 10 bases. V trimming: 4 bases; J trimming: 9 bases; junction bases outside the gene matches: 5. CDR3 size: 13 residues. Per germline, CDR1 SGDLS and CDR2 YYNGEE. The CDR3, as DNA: TGTGCCAGCAGCTCAGCGGGGGGGTACACGCAGTATTTT. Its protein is CASSSAGGYTQYF.

CDR3 in DNA: TGTGCCAGCAGCTTGGGGGGCTCCATGAACACTGAAGCTTTCTTT. As protein: CASSLGGSMNTEAFF. V is TRBV7-2 and J is TRBJ1-1; a possible D gene is TRBD1 (6 bases). The CDR3 spans 15 residues. The V and J ends lost 3 bases and 0 bases respectively, with 11 bases between them. CDR1 and CDR2 (germline): SGHTA, FQGNSA.

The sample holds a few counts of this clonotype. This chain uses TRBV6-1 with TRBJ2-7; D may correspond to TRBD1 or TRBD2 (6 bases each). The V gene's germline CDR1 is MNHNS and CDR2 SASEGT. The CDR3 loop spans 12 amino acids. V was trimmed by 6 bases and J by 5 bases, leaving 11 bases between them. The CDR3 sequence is CASSRRGDEQYF. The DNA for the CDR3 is TGTGCCAGCAGCAGAAGGGGGGACGAGCAGTACTTC.

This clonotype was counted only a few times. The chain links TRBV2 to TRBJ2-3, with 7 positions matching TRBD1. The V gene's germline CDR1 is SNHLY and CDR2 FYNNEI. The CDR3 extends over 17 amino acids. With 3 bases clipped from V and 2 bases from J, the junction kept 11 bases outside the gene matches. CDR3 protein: CASSESLTGLHTDTQYF. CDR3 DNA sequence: TGTGCCAGCAGTGAGAGTTTGACAGGGTTGCACACAGATACGCAGTATTTT.

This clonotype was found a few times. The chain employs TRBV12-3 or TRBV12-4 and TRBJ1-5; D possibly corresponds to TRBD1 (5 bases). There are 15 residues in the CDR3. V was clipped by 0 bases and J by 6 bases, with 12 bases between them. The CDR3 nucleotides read TGTGCCAGCAGTTTAGCGCGCAGGGCGGGTCAGCCCCAGCATTTT. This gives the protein CASSLARRAGQPQHF.

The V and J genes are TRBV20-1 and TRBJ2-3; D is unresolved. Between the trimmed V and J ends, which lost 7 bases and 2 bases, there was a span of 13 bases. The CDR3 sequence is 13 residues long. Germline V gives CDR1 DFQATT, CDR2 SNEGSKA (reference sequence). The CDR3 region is CSGLVRITDTQYF. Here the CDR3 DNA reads TGCAGTGGGCTAGTCCGTATCACAGATACGCAGTATTTT.

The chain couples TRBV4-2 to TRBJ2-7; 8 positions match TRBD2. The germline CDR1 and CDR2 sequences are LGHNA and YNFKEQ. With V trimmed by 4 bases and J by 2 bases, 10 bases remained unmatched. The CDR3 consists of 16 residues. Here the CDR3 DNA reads TGTGCCAGCAGCCCGGGAGACCGGGGGGGGACCTACGAGCAGTACTTC. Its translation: CASSPGDRGGTYEQYF.

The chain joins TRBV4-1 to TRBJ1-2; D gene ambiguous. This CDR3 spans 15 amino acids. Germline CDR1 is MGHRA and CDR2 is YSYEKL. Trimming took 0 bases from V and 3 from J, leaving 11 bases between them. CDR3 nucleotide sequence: TGCGCCAGCAGCCAAGATGGGCTGCGGGACTATGGCTACACCTTC. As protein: CASSQDGLRDYGYTF.

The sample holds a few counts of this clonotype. This chain's CDR3 is CASSLAQASNTQYF. For the CDR3, the DNA is TGTGCCAGCAGCTTGGCCCAGGCGTCGAATACGCAGTATTTT. This chain uses TRBV7-9 with TRBJ2-3; D is unresolved. Trimming took off 3 bases at V and 7 bases at J, with 14 bases between the two ends. The CDR3 contains 14 residues. The germline V gene encodes CDR1 SEHNR and CDR2 FQNEAQ (reference sequence).

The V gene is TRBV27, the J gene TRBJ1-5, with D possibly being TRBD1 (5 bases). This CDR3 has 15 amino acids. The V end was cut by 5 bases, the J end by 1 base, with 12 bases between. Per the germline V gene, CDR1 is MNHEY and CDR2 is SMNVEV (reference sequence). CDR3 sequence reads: CASSPRSGSNQPQHF. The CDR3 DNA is TGTGCCAGCAGTCCTAGGTCAGGGAGCAATCAGCCCCAGCATTTT.

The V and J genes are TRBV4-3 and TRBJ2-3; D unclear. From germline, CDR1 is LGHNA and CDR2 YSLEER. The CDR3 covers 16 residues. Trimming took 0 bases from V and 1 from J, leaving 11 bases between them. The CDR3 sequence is CASSQDPRGGTDTQYF. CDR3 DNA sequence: TGCGCCAGCAGCCAAGACCCTCGTGGGGGCACAGATACGCAGTATTTT.